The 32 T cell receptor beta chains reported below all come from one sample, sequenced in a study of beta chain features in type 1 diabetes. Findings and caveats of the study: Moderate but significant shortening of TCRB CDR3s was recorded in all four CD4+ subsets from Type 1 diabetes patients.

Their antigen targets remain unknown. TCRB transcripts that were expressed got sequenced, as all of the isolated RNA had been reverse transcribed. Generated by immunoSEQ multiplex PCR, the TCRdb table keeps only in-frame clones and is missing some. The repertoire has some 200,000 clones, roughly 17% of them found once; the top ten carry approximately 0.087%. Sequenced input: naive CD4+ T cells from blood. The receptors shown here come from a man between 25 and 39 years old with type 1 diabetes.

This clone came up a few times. The CDR3 loop is CASSPQLAGGPDTQYF. CDR3 coding DNA: TGTGCCAGCAGCCCACAACTAGCGGGAGGTCCAGATACGCAGTATTTT. V usage is TRBV9 and J usage is TRBJ2-3, with 12 positions matching TRBD2. This CDR3 is built from 16 residues. Losses at the gene ends were 4 bases for V and 4 bases for J; bases not matched to a gene: 7. Germline V lookup: CDR1 SGDLS, CDR2 YYNGEE.

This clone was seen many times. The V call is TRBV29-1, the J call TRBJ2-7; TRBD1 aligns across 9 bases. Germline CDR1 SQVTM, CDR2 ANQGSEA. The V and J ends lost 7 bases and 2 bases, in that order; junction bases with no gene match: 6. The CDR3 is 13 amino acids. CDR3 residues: CSAGTGRAYEQYF. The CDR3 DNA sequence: TGCAGCGCGGGGACAGGGAGGGCCTACGAGCAGTACTTC.

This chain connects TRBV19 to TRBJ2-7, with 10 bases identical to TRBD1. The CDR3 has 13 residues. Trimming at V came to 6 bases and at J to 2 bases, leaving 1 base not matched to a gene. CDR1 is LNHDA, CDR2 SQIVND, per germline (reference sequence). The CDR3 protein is CASSDRGPYEQYF. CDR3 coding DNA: TGTGCCAGTAGCGACAGGGGGCCCTACGAGCAGTACTTC. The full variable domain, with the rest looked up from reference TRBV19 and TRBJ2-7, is DGGITQSPKYLFRKEGQNVTLSCEQNLNHDAMYWYRQDPGQGLRLIYYSQIVNDFQKGDIAEGYSVSREKKESFPLTVTSAQKNPTAFYLCASSDRGPYEQYFGPGTRLTVT.

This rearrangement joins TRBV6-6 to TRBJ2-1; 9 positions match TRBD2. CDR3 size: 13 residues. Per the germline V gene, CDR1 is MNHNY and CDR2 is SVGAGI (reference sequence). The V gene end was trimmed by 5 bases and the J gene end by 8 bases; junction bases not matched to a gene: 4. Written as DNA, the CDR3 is TGTGCCAGCAGTACTAGCGGGCCCCATGAGCAGTTCTTC. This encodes CASSTSGPHEQFF.

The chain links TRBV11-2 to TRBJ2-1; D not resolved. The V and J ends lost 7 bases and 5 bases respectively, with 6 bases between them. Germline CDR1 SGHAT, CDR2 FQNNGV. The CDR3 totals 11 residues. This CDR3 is CASTWNNEQFF. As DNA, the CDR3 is TGTGCCAGCACCTGGAACAATGAGCAGTTCTTC. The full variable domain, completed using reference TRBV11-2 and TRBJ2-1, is EAGVAQSPRYKIIEKRQSVAFWCNPISGHATLYWYQQILGQGPKLLIQFQNNGVVDDSQLPKDRFSAERLKGVDSTLKIQPAKLEDSAVYLCASTWNNEQFFGPGTRLTVL.

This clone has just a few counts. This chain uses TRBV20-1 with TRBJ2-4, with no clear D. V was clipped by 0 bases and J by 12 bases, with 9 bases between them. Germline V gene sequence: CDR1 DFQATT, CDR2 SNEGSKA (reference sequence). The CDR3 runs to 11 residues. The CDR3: CSARDLATQYF. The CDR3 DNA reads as TGCAGTGCTAGAGATCTGGCAACTCAGTACTTC.

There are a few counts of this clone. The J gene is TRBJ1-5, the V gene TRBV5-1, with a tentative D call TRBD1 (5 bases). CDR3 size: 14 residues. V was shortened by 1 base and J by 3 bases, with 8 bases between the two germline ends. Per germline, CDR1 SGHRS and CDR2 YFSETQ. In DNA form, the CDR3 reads TGCGCCAGCAGCTTGTCAGGGCCCAATCAGCCCCAGCATTTT. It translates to CASSLSGPNQPQHF.

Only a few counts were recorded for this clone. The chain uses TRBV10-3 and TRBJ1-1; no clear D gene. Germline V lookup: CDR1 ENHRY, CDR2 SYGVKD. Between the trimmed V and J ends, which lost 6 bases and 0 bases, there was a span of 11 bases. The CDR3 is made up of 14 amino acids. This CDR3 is CAIRVQLLNTEAFF. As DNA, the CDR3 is TGTGCCATCAGGGTCCAACTCCTGAACACTGAAGCTTTCTTT.

CDR3 nucleotide sequence: TGCGCCAGCAGCTTCCTTGACAGGGATTACGGAGAGCAGTACTTC. This sequence encodes CASSFLDRDYGEQYF. V gene TRBV5-1 combines with J gene TRBJ2-7; 7 nucleotides align to TRBD1. Unmatched junction bases numbered 12, after V lost 2 bases and J lost 7 bases. The CDR3 is made up of 15 amino acids. CDR1 SGHRS and CDR2 YFSETQ come from the germline V gene. The complete variable domain, with remaining parts taken from reference TRBV5-1 and TRBJ2-7, reads KAGVTQTPRYLIKTRGQQVTLSCSPISGHRSVSWYQQTPGQGLQFLFEYFSETQRNKGNFPGRFSGRQFSNSRSEMNVSTLELGDSALYLCASSFLDRDYGEQYFGPGTRLTVT.

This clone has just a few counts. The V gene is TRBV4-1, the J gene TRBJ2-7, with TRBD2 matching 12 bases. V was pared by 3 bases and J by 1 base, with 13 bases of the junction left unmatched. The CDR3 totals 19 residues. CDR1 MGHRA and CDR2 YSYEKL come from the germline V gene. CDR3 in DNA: TGCGCCAGCAGCCATTCTCGGGGGCTAGCGGGAGGGCGGTCCTACGAGCAGTACTTC. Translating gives CASSHSRGLAGGRSYEQYF.

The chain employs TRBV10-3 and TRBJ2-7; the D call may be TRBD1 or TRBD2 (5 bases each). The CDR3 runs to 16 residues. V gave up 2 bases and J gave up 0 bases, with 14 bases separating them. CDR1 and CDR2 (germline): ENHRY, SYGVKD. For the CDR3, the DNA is TGTGCCATCAGTGAGGGGGACCGAGCAAGCTCCTACGAGCAGTACTTC. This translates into CAISEGDRASSYEQYF.

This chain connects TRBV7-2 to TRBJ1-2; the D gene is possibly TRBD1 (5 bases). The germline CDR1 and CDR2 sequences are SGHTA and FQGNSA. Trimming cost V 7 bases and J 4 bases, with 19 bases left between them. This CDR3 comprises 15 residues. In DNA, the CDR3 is TGTGCCAGCAATCGGGCCGTTGGAAGGGGCTATGGCTACACCTTC. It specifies CASNRAVGRGYGYTF. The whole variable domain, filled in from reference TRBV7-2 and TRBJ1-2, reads GAGVSQSPSNKVTEKGKDVELRCDPISGHTALYWYRQSLGQGLEFLIYFQGNSAPDKSGLPSDRFSAERTGGSVSTLTIQRTQQEDSAVYLCASNRAVGRGYGYTFGSGTRLTVV.

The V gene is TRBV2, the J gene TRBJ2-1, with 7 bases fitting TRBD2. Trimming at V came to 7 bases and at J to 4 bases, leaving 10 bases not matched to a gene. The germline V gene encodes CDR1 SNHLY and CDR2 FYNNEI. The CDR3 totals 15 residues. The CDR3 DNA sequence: TGTGCCAGCATCGCGGGGCTAGCGGAGTACAATGAGCAGTTCTTC. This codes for CASIAGLAEYNEQFF.

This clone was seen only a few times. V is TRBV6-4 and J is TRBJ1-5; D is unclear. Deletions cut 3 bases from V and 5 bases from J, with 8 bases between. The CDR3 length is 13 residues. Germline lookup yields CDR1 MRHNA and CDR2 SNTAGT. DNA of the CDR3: TGTGCCAGCAGTGAGATGAGGGATCAGCCCCAGCATTTT. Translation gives CASSEMRDQPQHF.

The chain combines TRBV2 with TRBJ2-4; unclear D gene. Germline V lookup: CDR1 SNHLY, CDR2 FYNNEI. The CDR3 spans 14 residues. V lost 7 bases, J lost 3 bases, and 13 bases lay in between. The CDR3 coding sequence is TGTGCCAGCACAAGGGAAATCGGCAAAAACATTCAGTACTTC. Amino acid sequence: CASTREIGKNIQYF.

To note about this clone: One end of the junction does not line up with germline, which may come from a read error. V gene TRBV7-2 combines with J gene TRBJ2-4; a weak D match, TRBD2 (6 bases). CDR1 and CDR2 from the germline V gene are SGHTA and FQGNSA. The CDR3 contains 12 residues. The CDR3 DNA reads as TGTGCCAGCAGCTTAGGCGGGGCTAGCAGCGACTTC. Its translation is CASSLGGASSDF.

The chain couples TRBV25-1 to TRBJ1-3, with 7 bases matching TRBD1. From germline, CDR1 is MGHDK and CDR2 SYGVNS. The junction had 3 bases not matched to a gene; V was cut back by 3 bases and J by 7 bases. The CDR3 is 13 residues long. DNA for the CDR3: TGTGCCAGCAGTGATGACAGGGTCAACACCATATATTTT. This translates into CASSDDRVNTIYF. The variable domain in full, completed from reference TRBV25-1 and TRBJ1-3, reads EADIYQTPRYLVIGTGKKITLECSQTMGHDKMYWYQQDPGMELHLIHYSYGVNSTEKGDLSSESTVSRIRTEHFPLTLESARPSHTSQYLCASSDDRVNTIYFGEGSWLTVV.

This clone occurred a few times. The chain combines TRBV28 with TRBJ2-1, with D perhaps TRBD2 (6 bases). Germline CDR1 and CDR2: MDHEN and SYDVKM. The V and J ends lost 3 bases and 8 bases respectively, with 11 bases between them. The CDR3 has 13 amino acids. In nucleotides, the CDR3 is TGTGCCAGCAGTTTCGGGGGTATTGATGAGCAGTTCTTC. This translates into CASSFGGIDEQFF. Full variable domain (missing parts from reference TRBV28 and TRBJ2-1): DVKVTQSSRYLVKRTGEKVFLECVQDMDHENMFWYRQDPGLGLRLIYFSYDVKMKEKGDIPEGYSVSREKKERFSLILESASTNQTSMYLCASSFGGIDEQFFGPGTRLTVL.

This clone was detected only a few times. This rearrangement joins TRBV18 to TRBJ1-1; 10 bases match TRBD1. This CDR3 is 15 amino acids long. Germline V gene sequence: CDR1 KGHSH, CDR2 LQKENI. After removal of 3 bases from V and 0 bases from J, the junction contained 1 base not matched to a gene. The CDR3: CASSPDRGLNTEAFF. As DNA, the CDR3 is TGTGCCAGCTCACCTGACAGGGGGCTGAACACTGAAGCTTTCTTT. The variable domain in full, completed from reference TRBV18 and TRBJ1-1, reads NAGVMQNPRHLVRRRGQEARLRCSPMKGHSHVYWYRQLPEEGLKFMVYLQKENIIDESGMPKERFSAEFPKEGPSILRIQQVVRGDSAAYFCASSPDRGLNTEAFFGQGTRLTVV.

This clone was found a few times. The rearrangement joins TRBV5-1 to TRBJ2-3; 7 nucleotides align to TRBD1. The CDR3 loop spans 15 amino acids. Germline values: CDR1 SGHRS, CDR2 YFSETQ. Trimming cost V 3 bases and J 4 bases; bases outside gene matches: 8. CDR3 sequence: CASSSGTAGADTQYF. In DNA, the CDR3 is TGCGCCAGCAGCTCAGGGACAGCTGGGGCAGATACGCAGTATTTT. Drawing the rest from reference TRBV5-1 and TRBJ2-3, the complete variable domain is KAGVTQTPRYLIKTRGQQVTLSCSPISGHRSVSWYQQTPGQGLQFLFEYFSETQRNKGNFPGRFSGRQFSNSRSEMNVSTLELGDSALYLCASSSGTAGADTQYFGPGTRLTVL.

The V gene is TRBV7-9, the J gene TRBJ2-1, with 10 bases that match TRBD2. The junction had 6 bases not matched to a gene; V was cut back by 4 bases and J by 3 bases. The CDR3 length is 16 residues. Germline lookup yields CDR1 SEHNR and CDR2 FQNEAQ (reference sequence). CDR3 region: CASSSLVAGGYNEQFF. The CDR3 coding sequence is TGTGCCAGCAGCTCCCTTGTAGCGGGAGGCTACAATGAGCAGTTCTTC.

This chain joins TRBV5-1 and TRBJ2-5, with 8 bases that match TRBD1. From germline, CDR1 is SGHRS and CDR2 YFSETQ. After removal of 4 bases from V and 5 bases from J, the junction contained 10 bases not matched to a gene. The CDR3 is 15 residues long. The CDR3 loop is CASSRALDRGETQYF. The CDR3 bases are TGCGCCAGCAGCCGAGCTCTAGACAGGGGTGAGACCCAGTACTTC.

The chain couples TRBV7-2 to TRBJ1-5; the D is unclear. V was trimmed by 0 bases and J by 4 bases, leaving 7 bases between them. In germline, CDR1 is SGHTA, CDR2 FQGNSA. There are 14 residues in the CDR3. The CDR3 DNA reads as TGTGCCAGCAGCTTAGCGGCAGATAATCAGCCCCAGCATTTT. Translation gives CASSLAADNQPQHF.

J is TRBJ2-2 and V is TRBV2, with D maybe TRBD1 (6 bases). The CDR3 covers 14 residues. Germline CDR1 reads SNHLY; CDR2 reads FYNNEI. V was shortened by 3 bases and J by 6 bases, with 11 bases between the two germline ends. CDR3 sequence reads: CASSEDTGSGELFF. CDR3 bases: TGTGCCAGCAGTGAGGACACAGGGTCCGGGGAGCTGTTTTTT. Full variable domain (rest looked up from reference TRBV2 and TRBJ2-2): EPEVTQTPSHQVTQMGQEVILRCVPISNHLYFYWYRQILGQKVEFLVSFYNNEISEKSEIFDDQFSVERPDGSNFTLKIRSTKLEDSAMYFCASSEDTGSGELFFGEGSRLTVL.

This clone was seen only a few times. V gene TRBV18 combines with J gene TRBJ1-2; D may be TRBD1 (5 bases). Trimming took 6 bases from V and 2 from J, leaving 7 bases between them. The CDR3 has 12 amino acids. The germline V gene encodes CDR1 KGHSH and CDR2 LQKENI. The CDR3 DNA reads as TGTGCCAGCTCGGGACGGAACTATGGCTACACCTTC. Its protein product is CASSGRNYGYTF.

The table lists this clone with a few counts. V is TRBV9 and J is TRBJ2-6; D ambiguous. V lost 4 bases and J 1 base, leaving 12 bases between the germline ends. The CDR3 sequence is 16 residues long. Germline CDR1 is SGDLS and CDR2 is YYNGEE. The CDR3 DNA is TGTGCCAGCAGCCCCCGTAGATCTTCTGGGGCCAACGTCCTGACTTTC. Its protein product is CASSPRRSSGANVLTF.

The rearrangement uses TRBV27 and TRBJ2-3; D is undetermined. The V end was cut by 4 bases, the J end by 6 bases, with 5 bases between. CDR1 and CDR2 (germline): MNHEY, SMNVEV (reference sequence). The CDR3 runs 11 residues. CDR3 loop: CASSSADTQYF. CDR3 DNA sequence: TGTGCCAGCAGTTCGGCCGATACGCAGTATTTT.

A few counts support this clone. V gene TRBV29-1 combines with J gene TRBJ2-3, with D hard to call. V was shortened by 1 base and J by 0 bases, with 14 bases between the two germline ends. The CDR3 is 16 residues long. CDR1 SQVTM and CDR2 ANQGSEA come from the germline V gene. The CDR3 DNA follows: TGCAGCGTTGAAGGCTTGGGCGCAGGAAGCACAGATACGCAGTATTTT. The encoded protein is CSVEGLGAGSTDTQYF.

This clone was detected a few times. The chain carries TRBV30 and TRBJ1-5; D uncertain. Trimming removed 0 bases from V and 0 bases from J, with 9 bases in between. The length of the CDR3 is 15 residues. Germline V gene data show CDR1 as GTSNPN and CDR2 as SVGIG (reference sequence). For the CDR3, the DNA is TGTGCCTGGAGTGTACGGAGTATTAGCAATCAGCCCCAGCATTTT. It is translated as CAWSVRSISNQPQHF.

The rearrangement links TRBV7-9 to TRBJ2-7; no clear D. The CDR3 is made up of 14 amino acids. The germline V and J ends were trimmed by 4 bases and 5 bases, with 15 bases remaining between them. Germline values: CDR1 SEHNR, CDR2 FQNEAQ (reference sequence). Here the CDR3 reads CASSWSMDADEQYF. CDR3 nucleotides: TGTGCCAGCAGCTGGAGTATGGACGCGGACGAGCAGTACTTC.

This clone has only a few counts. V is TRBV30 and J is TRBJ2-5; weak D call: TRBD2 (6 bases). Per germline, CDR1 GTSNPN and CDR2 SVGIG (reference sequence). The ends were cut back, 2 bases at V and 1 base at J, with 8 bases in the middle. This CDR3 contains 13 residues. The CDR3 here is CAWSRGIQETQYF. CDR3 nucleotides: TGTGCCTGGAGTCGCGGGATCCAAGAGACCCAGTACTTC.

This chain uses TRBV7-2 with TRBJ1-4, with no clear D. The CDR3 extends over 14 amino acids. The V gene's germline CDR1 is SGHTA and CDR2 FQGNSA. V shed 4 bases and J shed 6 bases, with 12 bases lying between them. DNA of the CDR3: TGTGCCAGCAGCTCCCGGGTCCAGGATGAAAAACTGTTTTTT. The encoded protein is CASSSRVQDEKLFF.